Given below is one TCR beta chain in context. Time point described: pretreatment peripheral blood. The data belong to a study of PD-L1 blockade in urothelial cancer. Overall study context: A median approximately 140,000 T cells were found in blood samples.

The ends were cut back, 0 bases at V and 7 bases at J, with 16 bases in the middle. CDR3 length: 16 amino acids. Looked up from germline, CDR1 is SEHNR and CDR2 is FQNEAQ (reference sequence). Some clones are missing from TCRdb's copy, which holds only in-frame ones; the method was immunoSEQ multiplex PCR. The sample lists over 75,000 clones, over 75% occurring once. The source was PBMCs, collected around atezolizumab (anti-PD-L1) treatment. This TCR was recovered from a man aged 60 to 75 with urothelial cancer. The chain uses TRBV7-9 and TRBJ2-1, with D possibly TRBD2 on 7 matching bases. The chain's CDR3 is CASSLAGEGGENEQFF. CDR3 DNA: TGTGCCAGCAGCTTAGCGGGCGAAGGGGGGGAGAATGAGCAGTTCTTC.